This T cell receptor beta chain is drawn from a study of cytomegalovirus exposure and HLA in healthy donors. Study-wide findings and caveats: Near-uniform donor sequencing depth was presumed by presence/absence analyses. Using the classifier, cytomegalovirus status was reportedly diagnosed with high specificity and sensitivity.

The PCR made use of 60 Vbeta and 13 Jbeta primers. Sequenced by immunoSEQ multiplex PCR; TCRdb stores in-frame clones only, minus some. Of about 170,000 clones listed, 77% are singletons. Each donor's status was that of a healthy bone marrow donor. Donors showed nominal health when sampled, although they likely had unrecorded immune exposures. This clone showed up just once. As yet, its antigen is unknown. Per germline, CDR1 MNHEY and CDR2 SVGAGI. V lost 10 bases to trimming and J lost 6 bases; unmatched junction nucleotides: 15. CDR3 length: 15 residues. Specimen: PBMCs. The receptor comes from a woman aged 25 to 39 in good health and CMV-seropositive. This chain links TRBV6-5 with TRBJ2-1; TRBD2 agrees at 7 bases. The chain's CDR3 is CATSLAEARGNEQFF. DNA of the CDR3: TGTGCCACCTCCCTAGCGGAAGCTCGGGGCAATGAGCAGTTCTTC.